This T cell receptor (beta chain) was observed in a study of neurological immune-mediated disorders. 5'RACE employing 10-nucleotide random UMIs yielded the cDNA. TCRdb analysed the 5' RACE reads with MiXCR anew, one entry per CDR3 protein. This sample has about 16,000 distinct CDR3 sequences; roughly a fifth occur once, and the top ten carry 20% to 25%. This clonotype was seen repeatedly, ten times or more. The CDR3 runs to 15 residues. Germline values: CDR1 MNHEY, CDR2 SVGEGT. The ends lost 5 bases at V and 5 bases at J; junction bases unmatched: 9. The sequencing input was PBMCs. The genes are TRBV6-2 or TRBV6-3 and TRBJ2-5; 9 nucleotides line up with TRBD2. This receptor was identified in a man aged 50 to 60 in good health. DNA of the CDR3: TGTGCCAGCAGTCGACATAGCGGGAGTGTTGAGACCCAGTACTTC. This translates into CASSRHSGSVETQYF.